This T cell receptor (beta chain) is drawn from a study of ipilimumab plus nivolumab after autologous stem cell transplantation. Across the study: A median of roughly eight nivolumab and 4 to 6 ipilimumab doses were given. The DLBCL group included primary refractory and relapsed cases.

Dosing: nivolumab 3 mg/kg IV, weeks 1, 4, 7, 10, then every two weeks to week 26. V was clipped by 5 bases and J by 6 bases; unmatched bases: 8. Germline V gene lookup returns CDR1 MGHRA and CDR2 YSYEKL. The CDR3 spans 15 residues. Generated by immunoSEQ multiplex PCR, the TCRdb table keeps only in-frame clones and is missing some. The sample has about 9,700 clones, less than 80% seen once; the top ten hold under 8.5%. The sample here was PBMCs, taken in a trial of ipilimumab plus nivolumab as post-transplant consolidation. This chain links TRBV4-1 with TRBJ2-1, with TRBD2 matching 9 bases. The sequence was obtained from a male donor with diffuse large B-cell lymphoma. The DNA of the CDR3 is TGCGCCAGCAGCTCCCCGGAGCGGGGGGCCAATGAGCAGTTCTTC. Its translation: CASSSPERGANEQFF.